One sample yielded the 14 T cell receptor beta chains listed below, sequenced in a study of T cells in Graves' hyperthyroidism and ophthalmopathy. RNA transcripts were the template for amplifying TCR beta CDR3 regions. A first-round RT-PCR of the TCR CDR3 used the HTBI primer set. One entry per CDR3 protein results from TCRdb running MiXCR on the multiplex PCR reads. The table lists 150,000 to 200,000 distinct CDR3 sequences, over 15% of them singletons. The specimen was blood. These receptors were taken from a woman aged 45-65 years with Graves' hyperthyroidism.

This clonotype was recorded many times. The chain is built from TRBV7-8 and TRBJ2-7; D assignment may be TRBD1 or TRBD2 (5 bases each). This CDR3 is built from 16 residues. Germline lookup yields CDR1 SGHVS and CDR2 FQNEAQ. The V end was cut by 5 bases, the J end by 2 bases, with 19 bases between. The CDR3 DNA sequence: TGTGCCAGCAGCCCGAGGGGTTTAACAGTAGCCTACGAGCAGTACTTC. Translation gives CASSPRGLTVAYEQYF.

This clonotype was observed many times. This sequence joins TRBV7-9 and TRBJ2-7; TRBD2 might be the D (6 bases). The ends were cut back, 1 base at V and 4 bases at J, with 11 bases in the middle. Germline loops: CDR1 SEHNR, CDR2 FQNEAQ (reference sequence). The CDR3 is 14 amino acids. Written as DNA, the CDR3 is TGTGCCAGCAGCTTAGGGGACTTCCTTTACGAGCAGTACTTC. Residues: CASSLGDFLYEQYF. Full variable domain (missing parts from reference TRBV7-9 and TRBJ2-7): DTGVSQNPRHKITKRGQNVTFRCDPISEHNRLYWYRQTLGQGPEFLTYFQNEAQLEKSRLLSDRFSAERPKGSFSTLEIQRTEQGDSAMYLCASSLGDFLYEQYFGPGTRLTVT.

There are many counts of this clonotype. The rearrangement links TRBV6-1 to TRBJ2-7, with 7 bases fitting TRBD1. Trimming cost V 3 bases and J 5 bases; bases outside gene matches: 7. Germline V gene sequence: CDR1 MNHNS, CDR2 SASEGT. The CDR3 is 14 residues long. CDR3 in DNA: TGTGCCAGCAGTGAGACAGGGCTAGGTAACGAGCAGTACTTC. It specifies CASSETGLGNEQYF.

The chain joins TRBV9 to TRBJ2-2; 9 nucleotides match TRBD2. The V segment lost 6 bases and the J segment 4 bases; nucleotides outside the gene matches: 10. Germline V gives CDR1 SGDLS, CDR2 YYNGEE. This CDR3 region has 16 residues. In nucleotides, the CDR3 is TGTGCCAGCACCACGCGGGGGGGATCAGGCACCGGGGAGCTGTTTTTT. Its translation is CASTTRGGSGTGELFF.

The chain carries TRBV7-6 and TRBJ2-4; the D gene is possibly TRBD2 (6 bases). The CDR3 sequence is 15 residues long. Per the germline V gene, CDR1 is SGHVS and CDR2 is FNYEAQ. V gave up 1 base and J gave up 4 bases, with 11 bases separating them. The CDR3 DNA reads as TGTGCCAGCAGCTTAGTATCGGGACTGAAAAACATTCAGTACTTC. The encoded protein is CASSLVSGLKNIQYF. The full variable domain, rest sourced from reference TRBV7-6 and TRBJ2-4, is GAGVSQSPRYKVTKRGQDVALRCDPISGHVSLYWYRQALGQGPEFLTYFNYEAQQDKSGLPNDRFSAERPEGSISTLTIQRTEQRDSAMYRCASSLVSGLKNIQYFGAGTRLSVL.

The chain employs TRBV11-2 and TRBJ1-2; TRBD1 might be the D (5 bases). Germline-derived CDR1 and CDR2 are SGHAT and FQNNGV. Trimming took 0 bases from V and 5 from J, leaving 13 bases between them. The CDR3 runs to 15 residues. CDR3 DNA: TGTGCCAGCAGCTTAGATCGGGGCAGTAGTTATGGCTACACCTTC. Encoded protein: CASSLDRGSSYGYTF.

This clonotype was detected ten times or more. This chain connects TRBV7-9 to TRBJ1-2; D ambiguous. V was trimmed by 5 bases and J by 6 bases, leaving 22 bases between them. CDR1 SEHNR and CDR2 FQNEAQ come from the germline V gene (reference sequence). This CDR3 is 16 amino acids long. As DNA, the CDR3 is TGTGCCAGCAGCACCAAAACCCTCGACAACCTTCATGGCTACACCTTC. Translated: CASSTKTLDNLHGYTF.

This clonotype showed up just a few times. The rearrangement uses TRBV3-1 and TRBJ2-3; no reliable D call. Germline V gene sequence: CDR1 LGHDT, CDR2 YNNKEL (reference sequence). The V end was cut by 3 bases, the J end by 10 bases, with 8 bases between. CDR3 length: 11 amino acids. Written as DNA, the CDR3 is TGTGCCAGCAGCCATTTTCCCGCGCAGTATTTT. It translates to CASSHFPAQYF.

This clonotype was seen many times. The chain uses TRBV27 and TRBJ2-3; tentatively, D is TRBD2 (7 bases). V was shortened by 6 bases and J by 2 bases, with 15 bases between the two germline ends. Germline assignment: CDR1 MNHEY and CDR2 SMNVEV (reference sequence). CDR3 length equals 15 residues. The CDR3 region has the DNA TGTGCCAGCAGAGTGGGGGCGGGGGCCACAGATACGCAGTATTTT. It specifies CASRVGAGATDTQYF.

This clonotype occurred many times. The chain joins TRBV12-3 or TRBV12-4 to TRBJ1-1; TRBD1 agrees at 8 bases. V gave up 6 bases and J gave up 6 bases; unmatched junction bases: 12. The CDR3 runs to 15 residues. This CDR3 is CASRSQGAFGAEAFF. CDR3 coding DNA: TGTGCCAGCAGGTCTCAGGGGGCCTTTGGGGCTGAAGCTTTCTTT.

In this sample, this clonotype turned up a few times. A much larger clonotype is one base distant, so this may be a read error. The V call is TRBV6-1, the J call TRBJ2-7; D unclear. The V gene's germline CDR1 is MNHNS and CDR2 SASEGT. CDR3 length: 11 residues. Here the CDR3 reads CASSVSHEQYF. The CDR3 DNA reads TGTGCCAGCAGTGTCTCCCACGAGCAGTACTTC.

This clonotype was found a few times. The chain is built from TRBV9 and TRBJ2-6, with 8 positions matching TRBD2. The CDR3 has 19 amino acids. In germline, CDR1 is SGDLS, CDR2 YYNGEE. J was trimmed by 0 bases and V by 0 bases; bases with no gene match: 8. CDR3 in amino acids: CASSVARTSGFSGANVLTF. The CDR3 region has the DNA TGTGCCAGCAGCGTAGCTCGAACTAGCGGTTTCTCTGGGGCCAACGTCCTGACTTTC.

The genes are TRBV20-1 and TRBJ2-5; D is possibly TRBD1 or TRBD2 (5 bases each). Germline V lookup: CDR1 DFQATT, CDR2 SNEGSKA (reference sequence). The V gene lost 7 bases and the J gene lost 5 bases, with 11 bases spanning the gap. This CDR3 spans 11 amino acids. The CDR3 sequence: CSGGIGETQYF. The DNA of the CDR3 is TGCAGTGGGGGGATCGGGGAGACCCAGTACTTC.

This clonotype was detected many times. The chain joins TRBV28 to TRBJ1-5; TRBD1 matches at 8 bases. Germline CDR1 and CDR2: MDHEN and SYDVKM. This CDR3 comprises 17 residues. The J segment lost 1 base and the V segment lost 5 bases, leaving 10 bases of the junction unmatched. This CDR3 is CASSPGWTGLSNQPQHF. In nucleotides, the CDR3 is TGTGCCAGCAGTCCGGGGTGGACAGGGTTGAGCAATCAGCCCCAGCATTTT. Full variable domain (outside the CDR3, taken from reference TRBV28 and TRBJ1-5): DVKVTQSSRYLVKRTGEKVFLECVQDMDHENMFWYRQDPGLGLRLIYFSYDVKMKEKGDIPEGYSVSREKKERFSLILESASTNQTSMYLCASSPGWTGLSNQPQHFGDGTRLSIL.